Listed here are 30 T cell receptor beta chains from one sample, sequenced in a study of cytomegalovirus exposure and HLA in healthy donors. Assay: immunoSEQ multiplex PCR; the TCRdb copy retains only in-frame clones and omits some. There are approximately 160,000 clones in the sample; about 90% occur only once, and around 2.7% lies in the top ten. What was sequenced was PBMCs. The receptor set was obtained from a woman aged 18-29 years in good health and CMV-seropositive.

This clone was detected once. The chain links TRBV5-4 to TRBJ2-7; perhaps TRBD1 as D (6 bases). The CDR3 sequence is 14 residues long. The V and J ends lost 0 bases and 2 bases respectively, with 9 bases between them. Germline V gene lookup returns CDR1 SGHNT and CDR2 YYREEE (reference sequence). In DNA, the CDR3 is TGTGCCAGCAGCTTGGGGGACAAAGCCTACGAGCAGTACTTC. Translated, it gives CASSLGDKAYEQYF.

This chain connects TRBV5-1 to TRBJ2-3, with D uncertain. Trimming removed 1 base at V and 6 bases at J, with 9 bases between. CDR1 and CDR2 from the germline V gene are SGHRS and YFSETQ. CDR3 length: 13 amino acids. The CDR3 nucleotides read TGCGCCAGCAGCTTGAATACGCAGGATACGCAGTATTTT. It codes for CASSLNTQDTQYF.

The V and J genes are TRBV4-3 and TRBJ2-6, with D tentatively TRBD2 (5 bases). Germline values: CDR1 LGHNA, CDR2 YSLEER. CDR3 length: 20 residues. Trimming took off 0 bases at V and 2 bases at J, with 20 bases between the two ends. The CDR3: CASSQDYPVRGATGANVLTF. The DNA of the CDR3 is TGCGCCAGCAGCCAAGATTATCCAGTTCGGGGTGCCACTGGGGCCAACGTCCTGACTTTC.

This clone was recorded once. The CDR3 DNA follows: TGTGCCAGCATGGGACAGGGACAGGGCTACACCTTC. Amino acid sequence: CASMGQGQGYTF. V is TRBV28 and J is TRBJ1-2; 9 bases align to TRBD1. Germline V gives CDR1 MDHEN, CDR2 SYDVKM. This CDR3 has 12 amino acids. The J segment lost 8 bases and the V segment lost 7 bases, leaving 5 bases of the junction unmatched.

The chain links TRBV30 to TRBJ1-2; a possible D gene is TRBD1 (6 bases). V lost 0 bases and J 4 bases, leaving 9 bases between the germline ends. The CDR3 covers 13 residues. CDR1 and CDR2 (germline): GTSNPN, SVGIG (reference sequence). For the CDR3, the DNA is TGTGCCTGGAGTGTAGAGGGGGTCTATGGCTACACCTTC. As protein: CAWSVEGVYGYTF.

This chain uses TRBV6-5 with TRBJ2-1; 14 nucleotides line up with TRBD2. CDR3 length: 14 amino acids. V shed 6 bases and J 7 bases; nucleotides not matched to a gene: 2. Germline values: CDR1 MNHEY, CDR2 SVGAGI. The CDR3 nucleotides read TGTGCCAGCAGGGGGACTAGCGGGAGAAATGAGCAGTTCTTC. Its translation is CASRGTSGRNEQFF.

The chain has TRBV15 and TRBJ2-3; D ambiguous. The length of the CDR3 is 15 residues. Germline CDR1 LNHNV, CDR2 YYDKDF (reference sequence). The ends were cut back, 0 bases at V and 0 bases at J, with 7 bases in the middle. This CDR3 is CATSRELTSTDTQYF. CDR3 sequence (DNA): TGTGCCACCAGCAGAGAACTTACTAGCACAGATACGCAGTATTTT.

This sequence joins TRBV5-1 and TRBJ2-1; D not resolved. The CDR3 spans 13 residues. Germline lookup yields CDR1 SGHRS and CDR2 YFSETQ. V gave up 0 bases and J gave up 7 bases, with 8 bases separating them. The CDR3: CASSLGFGNEQFF. The CDR3 nucleotides are TGCGCCAGCAGCTTGGGCTTCGGGAATGAGCAGTTCTTC.

CDR3 loop: CASSGGTLAGEGNEQFF. The CDR3, as DNA: TGCGCCAGCAGCGGGGGGACACTAGCGGGAGAGGGCAATGAGCAGTTCTTC. This chain connects TRBV5-1 to TRBJ2-1; TRBD2 matches 11 bases. Looked up from germline, CDR1 is SGHRS and CDR2 is YFSETQ. The trim removed 4 bases at V and 6 bases at J, leaving 12 bases unmatched. This CDR3 contains 17 residues.

The DNA for the CDR3 is TGTGCCAGCAGCCAAGATCTAGCGGGAGGGCCAGATACGCAGTATTTT. This encodes CASSQDLAGGPDTQYF. The chain carries TRBV4-2 and TRBJ2-3, with TRBD2 matching 12 bases. Germline V CDR1 and CDR2: LGHNA, YNFKEQ. V lost 0 bases and J lost 4; bases outside the gene matches: 2. The CDR3 totals 16 residues.

The chain carries TRBV7-4 and TRBJ2-6; D unresolved. CDR1 and CDR2 (germline): SGHVT, SQSDAQ. V was cut by 5 bases and J by 5 bases, with 22 bases left in between. The CDR3 has 18 amino acids. The chain's CDR3 is CASSKTSSSQSRANVLTF. The DNA for the CDR3 is TGTGCCAGCAGCAAGACGAGTAGCTCACAAAGTCGGGCCAACGTCCTGACTTTC.

Regarding this clone: Other DNA sequences from this sample encode an identical CDR3 as well. The chain has TRBV20-1 and TRBJ1-2; D uncertain. Trimming removed 1 base from V and 5 bases from J, with 5 bases in between. This CDR3 has 11 amino acids. Looked up from germline, CDR1 is DFQATT and CDR2 is SNEGSKA (reference sequence). CDR3 protein: CSARGPYGYTF. CDR3 coding DNA: TGCAGTGCTAGAGGTCCTTATGGCTACACCTTC.

The V call is TRBV4-2, the J call TRBJ1-2; D is possibly TRBD1 (6 bases). Germline values: CDR1 LGHNA, CDR2 YNFKEQ. The V and J ends lost 3 bases and 2 bases respectively, with 16 bases between them. The CDR3 loop spans 16 amino acids. CDR3 coding DNA: TGTGCCAGCAGCCAGGGGGCCACGATGGCCAACTATGGCTACACCTTC. It specifies CASSQGATMANYGYTF.

Comments on this clone: The sample holds other DNA sequences that translate to the same CDR3. The chain recombines TRBV5-1 with TRBJ1-6; D remains unclear. This CDR3 contains 13 residues. V was shortened by 4 bases and J by 7 bases, with 9 bases between the two germline ends. The germline V gene has CDR1 SGHRS and CDR2 YFSETQ. The CDR3 DNA is TGCGCCAGCAGCCCGACTGGGAATTCACCCCTCCACTTT. Its protein is CASSPTGNSPLHF.

The rearrangement uses TRBV6-4 and TRBJ2-1; 11 nucleotides agree with TRBD2. The germline V gene has CDR1 MRHNA and CDR2 SNTAGT. Losses at the gene ends were 2 bases for V and 8 bases for J; bases not matched to a gene: 5. The CDR3 runs to 15 residues. The CDR3 loop reads CASSDGSGGADEQFF. The CDR3 coding sequence is TGTGCCAGCAGTGACGGTAGCGGGGGGGCCGATGAGCAGTTCTTC.

The chain is built from TRBV27 and TRBJ2-5; 9 positions match TRBD2. V lost 2 bases, J lost 4 bases, and 11 bases stayed unmatched. The CDR3 runs to 17 residues. CDR1 is MNHEY, CDR2 SMNVEV, per germline (reference sequence). The CDR3 reads CASSLRYPAGGGETQYF. DNA of the CDR3: TGTGCCAGCAGTTTAAGGTATCCAGCGGGGGGAGGAGAGACCCAGTACTTC.

The chain links TRBV11-1 to TRBJ2-1, with 11 bases lining up with TRBD2. The V segment lost 5 bases and the J segment 7 bases; nucleotides outside the gene matches: 10. Germline loops: CDR1 SGHAT, CDR2 FQDESV (reference sequence). The CDR3 sequence is 16 residues long. The CDR3 DNA reads as TGTGCCAGCAGCCCACTACTAGCGGGAGAGAGGAATGAGCAGTTCTTC. Translating gives CASSPLLAGERNEQFF.

V and J are TRBV6-4 and TRBJ2-1; TRBD2 agrees at 9 bases. The germline V gene has CDR1 MRHNA and CDR2 SNTAGT. V gave up 3 bases and J gave up 6 bases; unmatched junction bases: 9. The CDR3 runs to 16 residues. CDR3 in DNA: TGTGCCAGCAGTGAGGTAGCGGGGGCTTCTGGCAATGAGCAGTTCTTC. Translating gives CASSEVAGASGNEQFF.

The chain has TRBV4-1 and TRBJ2-7, with D perhaps TRBD2 (6 bases). V lost 4 bases and J lost 1, with 20 bases in between. CDR3 size: 17 residues. CDR1 is MGHRA and CDR2 is YSYEKL in the germline V gene. DNA for the CDR3: TGCGCCAGCAGCCCCTCGACGGGGACTTTGACTTCCTACGAGCAGTACTTC. It translates to CASSPSTGTLTSYEQYF.

The gene calls are TRBV11-2 and TRBJ2-3, with 8 bases matching TRBD2. The CDR3 length is 16 residues. Per germline, CDR1 SGHAT and CDR2 FQNNGV. The trim removed 0 bases at V and 1 base at J, leaving 3 bases unmatched. This chain's CDR3 is CASSLDGGGGTDTQYF. In DNA, the CDR3 is TGTGCCAGCAGCTTAGACGGGGGGGGAGGCACAGATACGCAGTATTTT.

The rearrangement links TRBV5-1 to TRBJ1-5, with D perhaps TRBD1 (6 bases). CDR1 is SGHRS and CDR2 is YFSETQ in the germline V gene. The CDR3 runs 16 residues. V was clipped by 5 bases and J by 0 bases, with 15 bases between them. In nucleotides, the CDR3 is TGCGCCAGCAGTCCCGCGACAGGACATAGCAATCAGCCCCAGCATTTT. This codes for CASSPATGHSNQPQHF.

This clone was recorded once. The gene calls are TRBV4-1 and TRBJ1-5; 10 bases agree with TRBD1. Germline V gives CDR1 MGHRA, CDR2 YSYEKL. This CDR3 has 16 residues. J was trimmed by 2 bases and V by 4 bases; bases with no gene match: 5. In DNA form, the CDR3 reads TGCGCCAGCAGCCGGATCGGGACAGGGGGCAATCAGCCCCAGCATTTT. Translated, it gives CASSRIGTGGNQPQHF.

This chain connects TRBV18 to TRBJ2-1; TRBD2 matches 7 bases. The trim removed 3 bases at V and 5 bases at J, leaving 4 bases unmatched. Per germline, CDR1 KGHSH and CDR2 LQKENI. The CDR3 has 14 residues. As DNA, the CDR3 is TGTGCCAGCTCACCCACCGGGGGGAACAATGAGCAGTTCTTC. As protein: CASSPTGGNNEQFF.

The rearrangement joins TRBV28 to TRBJ1-5; TRBD1 aligns across 7 bases. The V and J ends lost 1 base and 6 bases, in that order; junction bases with no gene match: 6. The CDR3 spans 15 residues. Germline values: CDR1 MDHEN, CDR2 SYDVKM. CDR3 sequence reads: CASSLYGQGVQPQHF. CDR3 DNA sequence: TGTGCCAGCAGTTTATACGGGCAGGGGGTTCAGCCCCAGCATTTT. The full variable domain, completed using reference TRBV28 and TRBJ1-5, is DVKVTQSSRYLVKRTGEKVFLECVQDMDHENMFWYRQDPGLGLRLIYFSYDVKMKEKGDIPEGYSVSREKKERFSLILESASTNQTSMYLCASSLYGQGVQPQHFGDGTRLSIL.

The V gene is TRBV6-6, the J gene TRBJ1-5; D unclear. Germline V CDR1 and CDR2: MNHNY, SVGAGI (reference sequence). The CDR3 is 14 amino acids. V was trimmed by 4 bases and J by 4 bases, leaving 11 bases between them. The CDR3 region has the DNA TGTGCCAGCAGTTGGGGAGGGCGGAATCAGCCCCAGCATTTT. Protein sequence: CASSWGGRNQPQHF.

The V gene is TRBV19, the J gene TRBJ2-3; D is unclear. This CDR3 has 16 residues. CDR1 LNHDA and CDR2 SQIVND come from the germline V gene (reference sequence). Between the trimmed V and J ends, which lost 1 base and 1 base, there was a span of 12 bases. CDR3 nucleotide sequence: TGTGCCAGTAGTATAGTGTCCGGGTTAGGCACAGATACGCAGTATTTT. It encodes CASSIVSGLGTDTQYF.

This chain links TRBV27 with TRBJ1-5, with D tentatively TRBD1 (6 bases). The CDR3 covers 16 residues. The ends were cut back, 2 bases at V and 7 bases at J, with 18 bases in the middle. CDR1 is MNHEY, CDR2 SMNVEV, per germline (reference sequence). CDR3 bases: TGTGCCAGCAGTTTAGGGGGCCCCCCCTTTGCGCAGCCCCAGCATTTT. Amino acids: CASSLGGPPFAQPQHF.

The chain employs TRBV7-9 and TRBJ2-5; D not resolved. The germline CDR1 and CDR2 sequences are SEHNR and FQNEAQ (reference sequence). The V gene lost 5 bases and the J gene lost 5 bases, with 12 bases spanning the gap. This CDR3 is 13 amino acids long. The CDR3 loop is CASSPTVRETQYF. The CDR3 DNA reads TGTGCCAGCAGCCCGACTGTACGGGAGACCCAGTACTTC.

The V gene is TRBV7-2, the J gene TRBJ2-1, with 13 bases matching TRBD2. The length of the CDR3 is 16 residues. V lost 3 bases to trimming and J lost 8 bases; unmatched junction nucleotides: 7. Per germline, CDR1 SGHTA and CDR2 FQGNSA. The CDR3 DNA sequence: TGTGCCAGCAGCTTCCACGGGACTAGCGGGAACGATGAGCAGTTCTTC. This codes for CASSFHGTSGNDEQFF.

The rearrangement joins TRBV28 to TRBJ2-1; D is ambiguous. Trimming stripped 2 bases from V and 10 bases from J, with 9 bases between. This CDR3 comprises 12 residues. Germline lookup yields CDR1 MDHEN and CDR2 SYDVKM. The DNA of the CDR3 is TGTGCCAGCAGTTTACCGGCTAGAGAGCAGTTCTTC. It yields the protein CASSLPAREQFF. The entire variable domain, with the rest obtained from reference TRBV28 and TRBJ2-1, is as follows: DVKVTQSSRYLVKRTGEKVFLECVQDMDHENMFWYRQDPGLGLRLIYFSYDVKMKEKGDIPEGYSVSREKKERFSLILESASTNQTSMYLCASSLPAREQFFGPGTRLTVL.